The 32 T cell receptor beta chains below were found in one sample sequenced in a study of blood T cell repertoires in COVID-19. Produced via immunoSEQ multiplex PCR; TCRdb's table is partial and in-frame only. Among fewer than 110,000 clones listed, 84% were seen once. Input material: peripheral blood. These receptors came from a human donor in a cohort sampled during active COVID-19.

The rearrangement links TRBV25-1 to TRBJ1-1; no clear D. In germline, CDR1 is MGHDK, CDR2 SYGVNS. Trimming took 4 bases from V and 3 from J, leaving 15 bases between them. The CDR3 covers 15 residues. The CDR3 sequence is CASSASGGVDTEAFF. The CDR3 DNA sequence: TGTGCCAGCAGTGCGTCAGGAGGCGTCGACACTGAAGCTTTCTTT. Supplemented by reference TRBV25-1 and TRBJ1-1, the full variable domain reads EADIYQTPRYLVIGTGKKITLECSQTMGHDKMYWYQQDPGMELHLIHYSYGVNSTEKGDLSSESTVSRIRTEHFPLTLESARPSHTSQYLCASSASGGVDTEAFFGQGTRLTVV.

The chain joins TRBV5-1 to TRBJ1-1; the D gene is possibly TRBD1 (6 bases). The V gene lost 0 bases and the J gene lost 1 base, with 10 bases spanning the gap. Looked up from germline, CDR1 is SGHRS and CDR2 is YFSETQ. The CDR3 length is 15 residues. The DNA of the CDR3 is TGCGCCAGCAGCTTGGCCGCGACAGGGAACACTGAAGCTTTCTTT. It specifies CASSLAATGNTEAFF.

This clone came up a few times. The chain combines TRBV6-4 with TRBJ1-5; 10 nucleotides agree with TRBD1. V lost 5 bases, J lost 7 bases, and 11 bases stayed unmatched. The germline V gene has CDR1 MRHNA and CDR2 SNTAGT. The CDR3 contains 16 residues. CDR3 DNA sequence: TGTGCCAGCAGTCTACGGGGGACAGGGGAGGGGCAGCCCCAGCATTTT. It is translated as CASSLRGTGEGQPQHF.

The chain joins TRBV10-3 to TRBJ2-2; 8 nucleotides line up with TRBD1. V lost 2 bases, J lost 10 bases, and 6 bases stayed unmatched. Per the germline V gene, CDR1 is ENHRY and CDR2 is SYGVKD. CDR3 length equals 14 residues. In DNA form, the CDR3 reads TGTGCCATCAGTGAGCAGACAGGGGTGGAGGAGCTGTTTTTT. It codes for CAISEQTGVEELFF.

The chain links TRBV7-2 to TRBJ2-6; possibly TRBD1 for D (5 bases). Germline V gene data show CDR1 as SGHTA and CDR2 as FQGNSA. The CDR3 spans 15 residues. Trimming stripped 3 bases from V and 4 bases from J, with 10 bases between. CDR3 loop: CASSFPGHGANVLTF. CDR3 coding DNA: TGTGCCAGCAGCTTCCCCGGACACGGGGCCAACGTCCTGACTTTC.

The chain recombines TRBV7-2 with TRBJ2-1; 7 bases fit TRBD1. Trimming at V came to 1 base and at J to 9 bases, leaving 6 bases not matched to a gene. Per germline, CDR1 SGHTA and CDR2 FQGNSA. The CDR3 is 14 residues long. The CDR3 coding sequence is TGTGCCAGCAGCTTAGAACAGGGGAGAAGTGAGCAGTTCTTC. Its translation: CASSLEQGRSEQFF.

This clone was picked up one time. J is TRBJ1-5 and V is TRBV15; a weak D match, TRBD1 (5 bases). This CDR3 region has 18 residues. The V end was cut by 6 bases, the J end by 0 bases, with 21 bases between. Germline V gene data show CDR1 as LNHNV and CDR2 as YYDKDF (reference sequence). The chain's CDR3 is CATREDWGVLYSNQPQHF. CDR3 DNA sequence: TGTGCCACCAGAGAAGACTGGGGCGTCCTGTATAGCAATCAGCCCCAGCATTTT.

This chain connects TRBV18 to TRBJ2-7; 9 nucleotides agree with TRBD2. Trimming cost V 5 bases and J 6 bases; bases outside gene matches: 11. This CDR3 is built from 15 residues. Germline CDR1 KGHSH, CDR2 LQKENI. The CDR3 is CASSRIAGAPFEQYF. The CDR3 coding sequence is TGTGCCAGCTCAAGAATAGCGGGGGCCCCCTTCGAGCAGTACTTC.

The chain links TRBV15 to TRBJ1-1; a weak D match, TRBD1 (6 bases). The CDR3 contains 16 residues. Trimming stripped 8 bases from V and 0 bases from J, with 19 bases between. Germline CDR1 and CDR2: LNHNV and YYDKDF (reference sequence). DNA of the CDR3: TGTGCCACCGCACAAGGACAGCTGCGATTGAACACTGAAGCTTTCTTT. Its translation is CATAQGQLRLNTEAFF. The complete variable domain, with remaining parts taken from reference TRBV15 and TRBJ1-1, reads DAMVIQNPRYQVTQFGKPVTLSCSQTLNHNVMYWYQQKSSQAPKLLFHYYDKDFNNEADTPDNFQSRRPNTSFCFLDIRSPGLGDTAMYLCATAQGQLRLNTEAFFGQGTRLTVV.

The chain has TRBV4-3 and TRBJ2-3; TRBD2 might be the D (7 bases). Trimming removed 0 bases at V and 0 bases at J, with 13 bases between. The CDR3 totals 17 residues. Germline V gives CDR1 LGHNA, CDR2 YSLEER. The CDR3, as DNA: TGCGCCAGCAGCCAAGAGGGGCGGGGGACAAGCACAGATACGCAGTATTTT. Protein sequence: CASSQEGRGTSTDTQYF.

The chain joins TRBV4-1 to TRBJ2-7, with 9 bases that match TRBD1. The CDR3 has 19 amino acids. The J segment lost 4 bases and the V segment lost 0 bases, leaving 16 bases of the junction unmatched. Germline assignment: CDR1 MGHRA and CDR2 YSYEKL. CDR3: CASSQEGRGQGTVRYEQYF. CDR3 bases: TGCGCCAGCAGCCAAGAGGGTAGAGGACAGGGGACCGTTAGGTACGAGCAGTACTTC.

The chain is built from TRBV11-2 and TRBJ2-1; the match to TRBD1 covers 9 bases. Germline trimming cut 5 bases from V and 8 bases from J; bases unmatched to any gene: 13. Germline V gives CDR1 SGHAT, CDR2 FQNNGV. CDR3 size: 16 residues. The CDR3 coding sequence is TGTGCCAGCAGCGCCACCAAGGGACAGGGTAACCATGAGCAGTTCTTC. This encodes CASSATKGQGNHEQFF.

The V gene is TRBV24-1, the J gene TRBJ1-4; 7 positions match TRBD1. The V segment lost 3 bases and the J segment 1 base; nucleotides outside the gene matches: 7. From germline, CDR1 is KGHDR and CDR2 SFDVKD. This CDR3 contains 17 residues. The DNA for the CDR3 is TGTGCCACCAGTGATAAGCAGACAGGGCTAACTAATGAAAAACTGTTTTTT. Its translation: CATSDKQTGLTNEKLFF.

The rearrangement joins TRBV5-5 to TRBJ1-1; D gene uncertain. Trimming pared 3 bases from V and 1 base from J, leaving 10 bases between. This CDR3 is built from 14 residues. The germline gives CDR1 SGHKS, CDR2 YYEKEE (reference sequence). The CDR3 nucleotides are TGTGCCAGCAGCTCAACACCGGGGAACACTGAAGCTTTCTTT. It specifies CASSSTPGNTEAFF.

CDR3 sequence (DNA): TGTGCCAGCAGCTTAGGGCTAGCGAGTGAGCAGTTCTTC. Translated: CASSLGLASEQFF. The J gene is TRBJ2-1, the V gene TRBV7-7, with a weak D call TRBD2 (6 bases). Trimming removed 1 base at V and 9 bases at J, with 10 bases between. This CDR3 has 13 amino acids. Germline V gene sequence: CDR1 SSHAT, CDR2 FNYEAQ (reference sequence).

The rearrangement uses TRBV5-6 and TRBJ1-5; 8 bases are a match to TRBD1. Germline CDR1 reads SGHDT; CDR2 reads YYEEEE. The CDR3 has 16 residues. V lost 4 bases and J lost 4; bases outside the gene matches: 10. The CDR3 here is CASSPYRGTKNQPQHF. CDR3 bases: TGTGCCAGCAGCCCATACAGGGGGACTAAGAATCAGCCCCAGCATTTT.

The V gene is TRBV3-1 (or the pseudogene TRBV3-2), the J gene TRBJ2-7; perhaps TRBD2 as D (6 bases). The CDR3 extends over 16 amino acids. V gave up 2 bases and J gave up 0 bases, with 14 bases separating them. From germline, CDR1 is LGHDT and CDR2 YNNKEL (reference sequence). CDR3 protein: CASSQRRDFGSYEQYF. CDR3 nucleotide sequence: TGTGCCAGCAGCCAACGCCGGGACTTCGGCTCCTACGAGCAGTACTTC.

A note on this clone: This CDR3 fails to terminate in the conserved phenylalanine or tryptophan, so it likely reflects a read error. Because the CDR3's place on the DNA is in doubt, the DNA is left out and the CDR3 is given as listed by TCRdb. The chain links TRBV5-1 to TRBJ1-1; TRBD1 reflects the table's D call only, with no check against the DNA. Germline V lookup: CDR1 SGHRS, CDR2 YFSETQ. With termini counted, the CDR3 has 8 amino acids. The chain's CDR3 is CASSHRVL.

The V call is TRBV7-9, the J call TRBJ2-6; 7 bases fit TRBD1. The ends lost 4 bases at V and 0 bases at J; junction bases unmatched: 12. This CDR3 contains 19 residues. The germline V gene encodes CDR1 SEHNR and CDR2 FQNEAQ (reference sequence). The DNA of the CDR3 is TGTGCCAGCAGCTCGACCCGACAGGGAATGACCTCTGGGGCCAACGTCCTGACTTTC. Protein sequence: CASSSTRQGMTSGANVLTF. Filled out from reference TRBV7-9 and TRBJ2-6, the complete variable domain reads DTGVSQNPRHKITKRGQNVTFRCDPISEHNRLYWYRQTLGQGPEFLTYFQNEAQLEKSRLLSDRFSAERPKGSFSTLEIQRTEQGDSAMYLCASSSTRQGMTSGANVLTFGAGSRLTVL.

The chain uses TRBV4-3 and TRBJ2-3, with 7 bases lining up with TRBD1. With 3 bases clipped from V and 6 bases from J, the junction kept 9 bases outside the gene matches. Looked up from germline, CDR1 is LGHNA and CDR2 is YSLEER. The CDR3 totals 15 residues. Here the CDR3 DNA reads TGCGCCAGCAGCCAGGGTAGGGGGCGCCAGGATACGCAGTATTTT. Protein sequence: CASSQGRGRQDTQYF.

This chain joins TRBV11-2 and TRBJ2-2; possible D gene TRBD1, 5 bases. The germline CDR1 and CDR2 sequences are SGHAT and FQNNGV. The CDR3 covers 16 residues. V was cut by 5 bases and J by 0 bases, with 13 bases left in between. The CDR3 sequence: CASSRQQVPNTGELFF. The CDR3 coding sequence is TGTGCCAGCAGCAGACAACAGGTACCGAACACCGGGGAGCTGTTTTTT. The complete variable domain, with remaining parts taken from reference TRBV11-2 and TRBJ2-2, reads EAGVAQSPRYKIIEKRQSVAFWCNPISGHATLYWYQQILGQGPKLLIQFQNNGVVDDSQLPKDRFSAERLKGVDSTLKIQPAKLEDSAVYLCASSRQQVPNTGELFFGEGSRLTVL.

The CDR3 protein is CASSSETGVGYTF. CDR3 DNA sequence: TGTGCCAGCAGTTCCGAGACAGGAGTTGGCTACACCTTC. The rearrangement links TRBV12-3 or TRBV12-4 to TRBJ1-2, with D perhaps matching TRBD1 (6 bases). The CDR3 consists of 13 residues. The V gene lost 4 bases and the J gene lost 7 bases, with 13 bases spanning the gap.

The V call is TRBV7-9, the J call TRBJ2-6; 8 positions match TRBD1. CDR1 and CDR2 (germline): SEHNR, FQNEAQ (reference sequence). The CDR3 contains 17 residues. Trimming took 3 bases from V and 4 from J; bases not matched to a gene: 8. The CDR3 reads CASSLGQAGSGANVLTF. The CDR3 region has the DNA TGTGCCAGCAGCTTGGGACAGGCCGGCTCAGGGGCCAACGTCCTGACTTTC.

This clone was observed a handful of times. CDR3 DNA: TGTGCCAGCAACCGGGACCGGGGGGACTATGGCTACACCTTC. Translating gives CASNRDRGDYGYTF. The genes are TRBV6-5 and TRBJ1-2; D may be TRBD1 (5 bases). From germline, CDR1 is MNHEY and CDR2 SVGAGI. Trimming left V 7 bases short and J 3 bases short, with 15 bases between. The CDR3 is 14 residues long.

This clone was found once. The chain has TRBV18 and TRBJ2-7; 10 nucleotides agree with TRBD1. Trimming cost V 2 bases and J 5 bases; bases outside gene matches: 9. The CDR3 totals 16 residues. From germline, CDR1 is KGHSH and CDR2 LQKENI. In DNA form, the CDR3 reads TGTGCCAGCTCACCAGGGACCGGGACAGGGGTAAACGAGCAGTACTTC. This gives the protein CASSPGTGTGVNEQYF.

The CDR3 DNA reads as TGTGCCAGCAGCTACCTCGTCCCGGGACAGGGTAGGAGGCGTGATGGCTACACCTTC. Amino acid sequence: CASSYLVPGQGRRRDGYTF. This chain links TRBV7-8 with TRBJ1-2; 9 nucleotides match TRBD1. Germline loops: CDR1 SGHVS, CDR2 FQNEAQ. V lost 4 bases, J lost 6 bases, and 21 bases stayed unmatched. This CDR3 is 19 amino acids long.

The chain has TRBV5-6 and TRBJ1-1, with D possibly matching TRBD1 (6 bases). The germline CDR1 and CDR2 sequences are SGHDT and YYEEEE. The CDR3 is 14 amino acids. The germline V and J ends were trimmed by 1 base and 3 bases, with 10 bases remaining between them. The DNA of the CDR3 is TGTGCCAGCAGCTTGAGGGGGAGGGACACTGAAGCTTTCTTT. Amino acid sequence: CASSLRGRDTEAFF.

The chain uses TRBV11-2 and TRBJ2-1, with a tentative D call TRBD1 (6 bases). V was clipped by 5 bases and J by 1 base, with 18 bases between them. The CDR3 runs 17 residues. Per the germline V gene, CDR1 is SGHAT and CDR2 is FQNNGV. CDR3 in amino acids: CASSNHLRGSSYNEQFF. In DNA, the CDR3 is TGTGCCAGCAGCAACCACCTCAGGGGTTCATCCTACAATGAGCAGTTCTTC.

V and J are TRBV2 and TRBJ2-7; a weak D match, TRBD2 (5 bases). Germline lookup yields CDR1 SNHLY and CDR2 FYNNEI. Trimming pared 7 bases from V and 0 bases from J, leaving 13 bases between. This CDR3 is 14 amino acids long. CDR3: CASNDARDSYEQYF. DNA for the CDR3: TGTGCCAGCAACGATGCCCGGGACTCCTACGAGCAGTACTTC.

The chain couples TRBV10-3 to TRBJ2-7; D is unresolved. The CDR3 runs 12 residues. V shed 4 bases and J shed 9 bases, with 13 bases lying between them. Looked up from germline, CDR1 is ENHRY and CDR2 is SYGVKD. This chain's CDR3 is CAISGRSTGQYF. In nucleotides, the CDR3 is TGTGCCATCAGTGGGCGAAGTACGGGGCAGTACTTC.

J is TRBJ1-1 and V is TRBV6-1, with D maybe TRBD1 (5 bases). The V end lost 0 bases, the J end lost 10 bases, and 27 bases lay between the germline ends. Looked up from germline, CDR1 is MNHNS and CDR2 is SASEGT. The CDR3 contains 18 residues. The CDR3: CASSEAQFNIGGRSGAFF. The CDR3 bases are TGTGCCAGCAGTGAAGCGCAATTTAATATCGGGGGGAGGTCGGGAGCTTTCTTT.

The chain uses TRBV9 and TRBJ2-1, with D perhaps TRBD2 (6 bases). There are 13 residues in the CDR3. The germline V gene has CDR1 SGDLS and CDR2 YYNGEE. V lost 0 bases, J lost 9 bases, and 10 bases lay in between. The CDR3: CASSVVLAAEQFF. In DNA, the CDR3 is TGTGCCAGCAGCGTAGTGTTAGCGGCTGAGCAGTTCTTC.